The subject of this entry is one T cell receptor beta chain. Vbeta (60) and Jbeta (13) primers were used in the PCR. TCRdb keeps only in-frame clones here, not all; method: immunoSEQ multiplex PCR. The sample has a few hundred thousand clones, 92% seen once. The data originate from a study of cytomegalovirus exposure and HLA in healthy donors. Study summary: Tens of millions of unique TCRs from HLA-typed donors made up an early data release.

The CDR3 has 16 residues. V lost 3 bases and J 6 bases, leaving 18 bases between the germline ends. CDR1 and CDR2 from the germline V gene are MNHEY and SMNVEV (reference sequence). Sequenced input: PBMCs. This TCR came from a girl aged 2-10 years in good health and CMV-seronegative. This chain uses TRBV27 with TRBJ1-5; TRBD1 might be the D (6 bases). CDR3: CASSFLPLQGTQPQHF. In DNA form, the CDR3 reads TGTGCCAGCAGTTTTCTGCCCCTACAGGGCACTCAGCCCCAGCATTTT.